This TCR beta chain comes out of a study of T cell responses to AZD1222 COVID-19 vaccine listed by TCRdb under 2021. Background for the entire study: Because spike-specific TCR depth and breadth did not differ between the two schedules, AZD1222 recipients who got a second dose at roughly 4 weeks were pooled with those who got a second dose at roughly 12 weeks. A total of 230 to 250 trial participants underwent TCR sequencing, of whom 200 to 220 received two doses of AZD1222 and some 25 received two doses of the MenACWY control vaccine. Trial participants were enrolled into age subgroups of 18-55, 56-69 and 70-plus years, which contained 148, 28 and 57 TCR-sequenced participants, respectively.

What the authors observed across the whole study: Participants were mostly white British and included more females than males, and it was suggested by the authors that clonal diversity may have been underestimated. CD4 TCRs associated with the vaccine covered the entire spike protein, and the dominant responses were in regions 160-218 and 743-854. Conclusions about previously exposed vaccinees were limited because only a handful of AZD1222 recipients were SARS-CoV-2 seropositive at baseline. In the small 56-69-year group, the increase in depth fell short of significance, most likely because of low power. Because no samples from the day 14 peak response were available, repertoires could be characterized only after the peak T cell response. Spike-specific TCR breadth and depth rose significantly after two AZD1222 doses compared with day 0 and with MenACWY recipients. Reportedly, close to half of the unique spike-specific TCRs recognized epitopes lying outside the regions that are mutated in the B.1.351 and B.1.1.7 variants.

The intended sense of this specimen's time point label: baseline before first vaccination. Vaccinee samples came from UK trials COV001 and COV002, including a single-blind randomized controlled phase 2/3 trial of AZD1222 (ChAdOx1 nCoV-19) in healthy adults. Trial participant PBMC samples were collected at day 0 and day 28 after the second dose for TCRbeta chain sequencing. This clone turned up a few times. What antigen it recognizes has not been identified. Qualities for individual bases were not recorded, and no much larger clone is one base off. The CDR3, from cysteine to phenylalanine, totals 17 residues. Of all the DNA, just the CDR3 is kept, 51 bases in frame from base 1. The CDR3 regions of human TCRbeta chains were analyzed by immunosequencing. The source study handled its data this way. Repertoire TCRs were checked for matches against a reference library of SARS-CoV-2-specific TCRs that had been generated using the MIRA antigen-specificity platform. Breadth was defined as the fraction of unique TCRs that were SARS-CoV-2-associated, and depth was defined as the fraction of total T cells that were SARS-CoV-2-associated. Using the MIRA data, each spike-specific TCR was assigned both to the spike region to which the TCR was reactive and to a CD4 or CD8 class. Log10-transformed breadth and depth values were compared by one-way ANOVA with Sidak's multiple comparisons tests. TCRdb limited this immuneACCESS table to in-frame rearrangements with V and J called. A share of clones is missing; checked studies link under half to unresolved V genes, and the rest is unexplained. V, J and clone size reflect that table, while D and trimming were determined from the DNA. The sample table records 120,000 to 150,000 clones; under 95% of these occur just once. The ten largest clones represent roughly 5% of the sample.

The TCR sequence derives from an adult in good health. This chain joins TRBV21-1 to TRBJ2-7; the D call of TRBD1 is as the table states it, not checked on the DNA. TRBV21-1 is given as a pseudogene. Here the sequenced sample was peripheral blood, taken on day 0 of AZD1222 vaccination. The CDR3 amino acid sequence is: CASSKSPGQVLSYEQYF. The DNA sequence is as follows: TGTGCCAGCAGCAAAAGCCCGGGACAGGTCTTATCCTACGAGCAGTACTTC.